Described below is a single TCR beta chain sequence and its context. The data derive from a study of CD8 T cells in Susac syndrome. The trim removed 2 bases at V and 2 bases at J, leaving 7 bases unmatched. Germline V CDR1 and CDR2: SNHLY, FYNNEI. The CDR3 totals 16 residues. An input of roughly 0.5 to 1 ug of RNA was subjected to reverse transcription using random hexamers. Via MiXCR, TCRdb re-called the immunoSEQ multiplex PCR reads, giving one row per CDR3 protein. The sample has about 89,000 distinct CDR3 sequences, approximately 92% seen once. This sequence was found in a human donor in good health. The chain carries TRBV2 and TRBJ2-5, with 8 bases fitting TRBD1. The sample was CD8+ T cells from PBMCs. The CDR3: CASSEPEQGAQETQYF. CDR3 coding DNA: TGTGCCAGCAGTGAACCGGAGCAGGGGGCTCAAGAGACCCAGTACTTC.